This T cell receptor beta chain was observed in a study of neurological immune-mediated disorders. Study-wide findings and caveats: The greatest degree of TCR clonal expansion was observed in HTLV-1-associated myelopathy, with the lowest in multiple sclerosis, below that of healthy controls.

As to this clonotype: The antigen is undetermined.

J was trimmed by 3 bases and V by 10 bases; bases with no gene match: 7. CDR3 length: 13 amino acids. The germline CDR1 and CDR2 sequences are ENHRY and SYGVKD. cDNA was made by 5'RACE with 10-nucleotide random UMIs. Using its own MiXCR run on the 5' RACE reads, TCRdb lists one record per CDR3 protein. This table holds tens of thousands of distinct CDR3 sequences, roughly 15% found once. This TCR was sampled from a man between 65 and 85 years old in good health. V and J are TRBV10-3 and TRBJ2-7; TRBD1 agrees at 9 bases. Sequencing was carried out using PBMCs. CDR3 bases: TGTGCCACCCGGGACAGGGAGATCTACGAGCAGTACTTC. Translating gives CATRDREIYEQYF.